The rows below give T cell receptor beta chains drawn from one sample of a study of shared clonotypes between healthy human individuals. Here immunoSEQ multiplex PCR was the method, and the copy in TCRdb shows in-frame clones only, minus some. The sample holds fewer than 600,000 clones, around 79% seen once. Material for sequencing was PBMCs. Source of these receptors: a woman aged 40 to 55 in good health. Some clones in this sample may be carry-over from other donors' samples. CDR3s include the opening cysteine and the closing phenylalanine or tryptophan. Fields, in order: D gene, clone size, V gene, J gene, CDR3 protein, CDR3 DNA. The D gene is left open where the match is weak. Clone size is shown for a subset of rows, as once, few, many or a class of expanded clone.

>TRBD1|few|TRBV20-1|TRBJ1-1
CSASGGTEAFF
TGCAGTGCTTCAGGGGGCACTGAAGCTTTCTTT
>TRBD1|many|TRBV7-7|TRBJ2-3
CASSRRQGDTQYF
TGTGCTAGCAGCCGAAGACAGGGGGATACGCAGTATTTT
>NA|NA|TRBV6-6|TRBJ2-7
CASSTTGWNEQYF
TGTGCCAGCAGCACAACGGGGTGGAACGAGCAGTACTTC
>TRBD2|NA|TRBV28|TRBJ2-5
CASSLPGGVETQYF
TGTGCCAGCAGTTTACCCGGGGGGGTAGAGACCCAGTACTTC
>NA|few|TRBV28|TRBJ1-5
CASSAFGDQPQHF
TGTGCCAGCAGTGCCTTTGGGGATCAGCCCCAGCATTTT
>TRBD1|NA|TRBV19|TRBJ1-2
CASSSDRGYGYTF
TGTGCCAGCTCTTCGGACAGGGGGTATGGCTACACCTTC
>NA|NA|TRBV25-1|TRBJ2-5
CASSDDSRGQETQYF
TGTGCCAGCAGTGACGATAGCCGCGGCCAAGAGACCCAGTACTTC
>TRBD1|once|TRBV28|TRBJ2-7
CASSIPGQVGEQYF
TGTGCCAGCAGTATTCCTGGACAGGTGGGCGAGCAGTACTTC
>TRBD2|NA|TRBV5-1|TRBJ2-7
CASSLGTSGSIYEQYF
TGCGCCAGCAGCTTGGGGACTAGCGGGAGTATTTACGAGCAGTACTTC
>TRBD2|NA|TRBV2|TRBJ2-1
CASNQVAGGPRFF
TGTGCCAGCAACCAAGTAGCGGGAGGGCCCCGGTTCTTC
>NA|once|TRBV5-1|TRBJ2-6
CASSTLSGANVLTF
TGCGCCAGCAGCACCCTCTCTGGGGCCAACGTCCTGACTTTC
>TRBD2|NA|TRBV7-2|TRBJ2-5
CASSLGRESKTQYF
TGTGCCAGCAGCTTGGGGAGGGAGTCCAAGACCCAGTACTTC
>TRBD2|NA|TRBV7-9|TRBJ2-1
CASSLAGRDEQFF
TGTGCCAGCAGCTTAGCAGGGAGGGATGAGCAGTTCTTC
>TRBD1|NA|TRBV4-1|TRBJ2-2
CASSHDRAGTGELFF
TGCGCCAGCAGCCACGACAGGGCGGGCACCGGGGAGCTGTTTTTT
>NA|NA|TRBV18|TRBJ2-2
CASSPLREPANTGELFF
TGTGCCAGCTCACCATTGCGGGAACCCGCGAACACCGGGGAGCTGTTTTTT
>TRBD2|NA|TRBV29-1|TRBJ2-1
CSVSGTSGLNTPFWEQFF
TGCAGCGTCTCCGGGACTAGCGGGCTCAATACACCCTTTTGGGAGCAGTTCTTC
>NA|NA|TRBV7-9|TRBJ2-7
CASSSSGGQGYEQYF
TGTGCCAGCAGCTCGAGTGGGGGCCAGGGCTACGAGCAGTACTTC
>TRBD1|NA|TRBV10-1|TRBJ2-3
CASSGHLGQGSDTQYF
TGCGCCAGCAGTGGGCACCTGGGACAGGGGTCAGATACGCAGTATTTT
>NA|NA|TRBV27|TRBJ2-7
CASGASYEQYF
TGTGCCAGCGGAGCCTCCTACGAGCAGTACTTC
>NA|NA|TRBV11-1|TRBJ1-2
CASSLARLAYGYTF
TGTGCCAGCAGCTTAGCCCGTCTGGCCTATGGCTACACCTTC
>NA|NA|TRBV6-1|TRBJ1-2
CASLEAGQYYGYTF
TGTGCCAGCCTCGAAGCTGGACAATACTATGGCTACACCTTC
>NA|NA|TRBV27|TRBJ1-1
CASSLLGGVNTEAFF
TGTGCCAGCAGTTTATTGGGGGGGGTGAACACTGAAGCTTTCTTT
>NA|NA|TRBV7-9|TRBJ1-2
CASSFSTGTHGYTF
TGTGCCAGCAGCTTTTCGACGGGAACTCATGGCTACACCTTC
>NA|NA|TRBV7-2|TRBJ2-7
CASSPWGGLGEQYF
TGTGCCAGCAGCCCTTGGGGGGGCCTTGGCGAGCAGTACTTC
>NA|once|TRBV28|TRBJ2-1
CASRALTKEQFF
TGTGCCAGCAGGGCCTTGACGAAAGAGCAGTTCTTC
>TRBD1|few|TRBV5-4|TRBJ1-1
CASSRGQLGIDTEAFF
TGTGCCAGCAGCCGGGGACAGCTGGGGATAGACACTGAAGCTTTCTTT
>NA|NA|TRBV15|TRBJ1-1
CATSRDLTAITEAFF
TGTGCCACCAGCAGAGATCTGACAGCAATCACTGAAGCTTTCTTT
>NA|many|TRBV4-1|TRBJ2-7
CASSQGGEGHEQYF
TGCGCCAGCAGCCAAGGGGGAGAGGGACACGAGCAGTACTTC
>TRBD2|NA|TRBV15|TRBJ2-1
CATSSRTSGRRYNEQFF
TGTGCCACCAGCAGTCGGACTAGCGGGAGGCGTTACAATGAGCAGTTCTTC
>NA|once|TRBV18|TRBJ2-7
CASSPGGGSNEQYF
TGTGCCAGCTCACCGGGCGGTGGATCTAACGAGCAGTACTTC
>NA|NA|TRBV11-2|TRBJ2-7
CASSSYGTPSAEQYF
TGTGCCAGCAGCTCCTACGGCACCCCAAGTGCCGAGCAGTACTTC
>TRBD2|NA|TRBV5-1|TRBJ2-7
CASRTSGSAYEQYF
TGCGCCAGCAGGACTAGCGGGAGTGCCTACGAGCAGTACTTC
>TRBD1|NA|TRBV11-2|TRBJ2-3
CASSAGGTQYF
TGTGCCAGCAGCGCAGGGGGTACGCAGTATTTT
>NA|NA|TRBV5-1|TRBJ1-2
CASSSNTGTGVYGYTF
TGCGCCAGCAGTTCAAACACAGGGACTGGGGTTTATGGCTACACCTTC
>TRBD2|NA|TRBV30|TRBJ2-7
CAWKLRREAEQYF
TGTGCCTGGAAACTGCGGCGGGAGGCCGAGCAGTACTTC
>NA|once|TRBV6-1|TRBJ2-2
CASEGSGINTGELFF
TGTGCCAGCGAGGGATCCGGGATTAACACCGGGGAGCTGTTTTTT
>NA|NA|TRBV11-1|TRBJ1-2
CASSLESPANYGYTF
TGTGCCAGCAGCTTAGAGTCACCCGCTAACTATGGCTACACCTTC
>NA|NA|TRBV6-1|TRBJ2-7
CASSEELQAPYEQYF
TGTGCCAGCAGTGAAGAGCTCCAGGCCCCCTACGAGCAGTACTTC
>NA|NA|TRBV5-1|TRBJ2-5
CASSLAPLQGETQYF
TGCGCCAGCAGCTTGGCCCCCCTACAGGGCGAGACCCAGTACTTC
>TRBD2|NA|TRBV7-3|TRBJ2-2
CASSRTGSGRTGELFF
TGTGCCAGCAGTCGGACCGGTAGCGGGAGGACCGGGGAGCTGTTTTTT
>NA|NA|TRBV2|TRBJ1-2
CASDQGYFYGYTF
TGTGCCAGCGACCAGGGGTATTTCTATGGCTACACCTTC
>TRBD2|NA|TRBV7-2|TRBJ2-2
CASSLRGTNTGELFF
TGTGCCAGCAGCTTGCGGGGGACGAACACCGGGGAGCTGTTTTTT
>NA|NA|TRBV18|TRBJ2-3
CASSPLTGGSDTQYF
TGTGCCAGCTCACCATTGACAGGCGGTTCGGATACGCAGTATTTT
>NA|NA|TRBV2|TRBJ1-2
CASSLRTDSFYGYTF
TGTGCCAGCAGTTTAAGGACAGATAGCTTCTATGGCTACACCTTC
>NA|NA|TRBV6-1|TRBJ2-2
CASRVQGQTGELFF
TGTGCCAGCAGGGTCCAGGGGCAAACCGGGGAGCTGTTTTTT
>TRBD1|NA|TRBV7-9|TRBJ2-1
CASSEQGQGARNEQFF
TGTGCCAGCAGCGAACAGGGACAGGGGGCGCGAAATGAGCAGTTCTTC
>NA|NA|TRBV5-1|TRBJ1-2
CASSLAEVSNYGYTF
TGCGCCAGCAGCTTGGCTGAGGTTTCTAACTATGGCTACACCTTC
>NA|NA|TRBV9|TRBJ2-2
CASSVGYRGGTGELFF
TGTGCCAGCAGCGTAGGGTACAGGGGGGGAACCGGGGAGCTGTTTTTT
>NA|NA|TRBV2|TRBJ1-2
CASSEDPKYGYTF
TGTGCCAGCAGTGAAGACCCCAAGTATGGCTACACCTTC
>TRBD1|NA|TRBV6-1|TRBJ2-7
CASSSGGSSYEQYF
TGTGCCAGCAGTTCAGGGGGCAGCTCCTACGAGCAGTACTTC
>NA|NA|TRBV10-3|TRBJ2-1
CAIRELREQFF
TGTGCCATCAGGGAGCTACGGGAGCAGTTCTTC